The TCR beta chain described here comes from a study of cytomegalovirus exposure and HLA in healthy donors. Study-wide results and caveats: The study found most TCR sequences rare, yet found some public TCRs in many donors. According to a subsequent analysis, TCR clusters from the first cohort were inclined to appear together in the 120 validation repertoires.

The ends lost 5 bases at V and 6 bases at J; junction bases unmatched: 5. The CDR3 contains 13 residues. Per the germline V gene, CDR1 is GTSNPN and CDR2 is SVGIG (reference sequence). The protocol was immunoSEQ multiplex PCR, while the TCRdb copy is restricted to in-frame clones and leaves out a portion. The sample holds 120,000 or so clones, approximately 95% seen once. As concerns this clone: Its antigen is as yet unknown.

This chain links TRBV30 with TRBJ2-1, with TRBD2 matching over 9 bases. The material sequenced was PBMCs. This clonotype was obtained from a man between 18 and 35 years old in good health and CMV-seronegative. CDR3 DNA sequence: TGTGCCTGGCGAACTAGCGGGCGCAATGAGCAGTTCTTC. This translates into CAWRTSGRNEQFF.